This entry lists 28 T cell receptor beta chains sequenced from one sample in a study of cytomegalovirus exposure and HLA in healthy donors. It was with 60 Vbeta and 13 Jbeta primers that the PCR ran. Profiled with immunoSEQ multiplex PCR; TCRdb holds only in-frame clones, not every one. The sample lists around 160,000 clones, 70% to 90% occurring once. Sequencing was carried out using PBMCs. The receptors were sampled from a man in his late teens or twenties in good health and CMV-seropositive.

The chain carries TRBV2 and TRBJ1-1; D is possibly TRBD1 (5 bases). Trimming shortened V by 5 bases and J by 6 bases, and 13 bases separated the two germline ends. The CDR3 is 13 residues long. Germline CDR1 SNHLY, CDR2 FYNNEI. The CDR3 DNA reads TGTGCCAGCAGTACGGACATGCGTGCTGAAGCTTTCTTT. It codes for CASSTDMRAEAFF.

V is TRBV27 and J is TRBJ2-5; maybe TRBD1 (6 bases). CDR1 and CDR2 (germline): MNHEY, SMNVEV (reference sequence). V shed 2 bases and J shed 4 bases, with 11 bases lying between them. The CDR3 consists of 14 residues. The CDR3 is CASSLQGHRETQYF. The CDR3 DNA reads TGTGCCAGCAGTTTACAGGGGCACCGAGAGACCCAGTACTTC.

The J gene is TRBJ2-7, the V gene TRBV7-9; 7 bases align to TRBD1. The CDR3 loop spans 14 amino acids. V was clipped by 6 bases and J by 2 bases; unmatched bases: 7. Germline-derived CDR1 and CDR2 are SEHNR and FQNEAQ (reference sequence). CDR3 amino acids: CASSHPGGTYEQYF. DNA of the CDR3: TGTGCCAGCAGTCATCCAGGGGGAACCTACGAGCAGTACTTC. Using reference TRBV7-9 and TRBJ2-7 for the parts outside the CDR3, the full variable domain is DTGVSQNPRHKITKRGQNVTFRCDPISEHNRLYWYRQTLGQGPEFLTYFQNEAQLEKSRLLSDRFSAERPKGSFSTLEIQRTEQGDSAMYLCASSHPGGTYEQYFGPGTRLTVT.

This chain links TRBV7-2 with TRBJ2-3; 13 bases line up with TRBD2. Germline V gene data show CDR1 as SGHTA and CDR2 as FQGNSA. The CDR3 covers 15 residues. V trimming: 5 bases; J trimming: 3 bases; junction bases outside the gene matches: 2. CDR3 DNA: TGTGCCAGCAGCGTACTAGCGGGGGGGACAGATACGCAGTATTTT. Amino acids: CASSVLAGGTDTQYF.

The chain couples TRBV19 to TRBJ2-1, with 11 nucleotides matching TRBD2. Per germline, CDR1 LNHDA and CDR2 SQIVND (reference sequence). CDR3 size: 16 residues. J gave up 8 bases and V 4 bases, and 10 bases lay outside the gene matches. CDR3 sequence: CASSRDNSGGGDEQFF. CDR3 coding DNA: TGTGCCAGTAGTAGAGACAATAGCGGGGGGGGAGATGAGCAGTTCTTC.

The V call is TRBV18, the J call TRBJ2-5; TRBD2 is a possible D gene (6 bases). The J call may be wrong; the DNA end is better matched by TRBJ2-7. Germline CDR1 KGHSH, CDR2 LQKENI. The CDR3 has 18 residues. The CDR3 bases are TGTGCCAGCTCACCTGCGCGAGTTCTGACCGGGGGTTCCTACGAGCAGTACTTC. This translates into CASSPARVLTGGSYEQYF.

The rearrangement uses TRBV6-1 and TRBJ1-2, with D uncertain. CDR3 length: 13 residues. With 3 bases removed from V and 5 bases from J, the gap between germline ends came to 10 bases. Germline CDR1 reads MNHNS; CDR2 reads SASEGT. CDR3 region: CASSDVGAYGYTF. The CDR3 DNA reads as TGTGCCAGCAGTGACGTGGGCGCGTATGGCTACACCTTC.

The sample holds one count of this clone. The gene calls are TRBV2 and TRBJ2-3, with a possible D match to TRBD2 (6 bases). With 7 bases removed from V and 4 bases from J, the gap between germline ends came to 15 bases. This CDR3 is built from 14 residues. The germline V gene encodes CDR1 SNHLY and CDR2 FYNNEI. The CDR3 here is CASKRGTVADTQYF. CDR3 coding DNA: TGTGCCAGCAAACGGGGGACTGTCGCAGATACGCAGTATTTT.

V and J are TRBV11-2 and TRBJ2-7, with 9 positions matching TRBD1. This CDR3 is built from 14 residues. The J segment lost 5 bases and the V segment lost 5 bases, leaving 7 bases of the junction unmatched. CDR1 and CDR2 (germline): SGHAT, FQNNGV. CDR3 DNA sequence: TGTGCCAGCAGCCCAGGACAGGGGAATCACGAGCAGTACTTC. Its protein product is CASSPGQGNHEQYF.

The CDR3 DNA follows: TGTGCCAGCAGCCCCTACGGCACAGGTTACGAGCAGTACTTC. Its translation is CASSPYGTGYEQYF. The chain links TRBV7-2 to TRBJ2-7, with D perhaps TRBD1 (5 bases). Germline loops: CDR1 SGHTA, CDR2 FQGNSA. This CDR3 spans 14 amino acids. Trimming took off 5 bases at V and 4 bases at J, with 15 bases between the two ends.

Only a few counts were recorded for this clone. The V gene is TRBV5-1, the J gene TRBJ2-3; D is possibly TRBD2 (6 bases). V was pared by 1 base and J by 1 base, with 7 bases between. Germline lookup yields CDR1 SGHRS and CDR2 YFSETQ. This CDR3 contains 14 residues. DNA of the CDR3: TGCGCCAGCAGCTTGCTAGCGCGCACAGATACGCAGTATTTT. Amino acid sequence: CASSLLARTDTQYF.

The chain has TRBV12-5 and TRBJ1-1, with D unresolved. In germline, CDR1 is LGHNT, CDR2 FRNRAP. This CDR3 region has 14 residues. Trimming shortened V by 5 bases and J by 0 bases, and 10 bases separated the two germline ends. Here the CDR3 DNA reads TGTGCTAGTGGTCTACAGCTTCTGAACACTGAAGCTTTCTTT. Its protein product is CASGLQLLNTEAFF.

The chain recombines TRBV7-8 with TRBJ1-2, with 10 bases lining up with TRBD1. Germline V gene sequence: CDR1 SGHVS, CDR2 FQNEAQ. CDR3 length: 17 residues. Trimming at V came to 3 bases and at J to 4 bases, leaving 11 bases not matched to a gene. CDR3 sequence: CASSFRDRGIGGYGYTF. As DNA, the CDR3 is TGTGCCAGCAGCTTCCGGGACAGGGGAATAGGTGGCTATGGCTACACCTTC.

This clone has just a few counts. The CDR3 sequence is CASSEGRVAEAFF. DNA for the CDR3: TGTGCCAGCAGTGAAGGGAGGGTAGCTGAAGCTTTCTTT. This sequence joins TRBV6-1 and TRBJ1-1; D unclear. Trimming shortened V by 1 base and J by 6 bases, and 9 bases separated the two germline ends. CDR1 is MNHNS, CDR2 SASEGT, per germline. There are 13 residues in the CDR3.

This clone was seen once. CDR3 coding DNA: TGTGCCAGCAGCGTAGAAATAGCGGACTACAATGAGCAGTTCTTC. Translating gives CASSVEIADYNEQFF. V is TRBV9 and J is TRBJ2-1; a possible D gene is TRBD2 (6 bases). The CDR3 length is 15 residues. Trimming removed 0 bases at V and 3 bases at J, with 10 bases between. Germline CDR1 and CDR2: SGDLS and YYNGEE.

J is TRBJ2-7 and V is TRBV28; D call uncertain. V lost 3 bases to trimming and J lost 2 bases, with 14 bases between them. The germline gives CDR1 MDHEN, CDR2 SYDVKM. The CDR3 consists of 15 residues. Here the CDR3 reads CASSFARALTYEQYF. In DNA form, the CDR3 reads TGTGCCAGCAGTTTTGCGCGAGCCTTAACCTACGAGCAGTACTTC. Full variable domain (missing parts from reference TRBV28 and TRBJ2-7): DVKVTQSSRYLVKRTGEKVFLECVQDMDHENMFWYRQDPGLGLRLIYFSYDVKMKEKGDIPEGYSVSREKKERFSLILESASTNQTSMYLCASSFARALTYEQYFGPGTRLTVT.

This clone showed up just a few times. This chain uses TRBV7-6 with TRBJ2-7, with 10 bases identical to TRBD1. The CDR3 covers 15 residues. V lost 1 base to trimming and J lost 3 bases; unmatched junction nucleotides: 3. CDR1 is SGHVS and CDR2 is FNYEAQ in the germline V gene. The DNA of the CDR3 is TGTGCCAGCAGCTTAGACTGGACAGGGGGCTACGAGCAGTACTTC. Amino acid sequence: CASSLDWTGGYEQYF.

V usage is TRBV10-2 and J usage is TRBJ1-3; TRBD1 agrees at 8 bases. Trimming at V came to 9 bases and at J to 4 bases, leaving 5 bases not matched to a gene. Germline V lookup: CDR1 WSHSY, CDR2 SAAADI. The CDR3 extends over 13 amino acids. CDR3 coding DNA: TGCGCCAGTAAACAGGGGGTAGGAAACACCATATATTTT. Translating it yields CASKQGVGNTIYF.

A few counts support this clone. The chain recombines TRBV10-3 with TRBJ1-2; D is undetermined. V dropped 6 bases and J dropped 6 bases, with 14 bases sitting between them. Germline CDR1 ENHRY, CDR2 SYGVKD. The CDR3 is 13 amino acids. The CDR3 reads CAISGERRNGYTF. The DNA for the CDR3 is TGTGCCATCAGCGGGGAGAGACGGAATGGCTACACCTTC.

Only a few counts were recorded for this clone. The rearrangement uses TRBV5-1 and TRBJ2-7; D might be TRBD1 (6 bases). The CDR3 loop spans 12 amino acids. In germline, CDR1 is SGHRS, CDR2 YFSETQ. Trimming removed 4 bases from V and 3 bases from J, with 8 bases in between. DNA for the CDR3: TGCGCCAGCAGCGACAGGAACTACGAGCAGTACTTC. Its translation is CASSDRNYEQYF.

This clone has only one observation. The V and J genes are TRBV7-2 and TRBJ1-4; 7 positions agree with TRBD1. Germline CDR1 SGHTA, CDR2 FQGNSA. The CDR3 loop spans 15 amino acids. Trimming cost V 5 bases and J 7 bases; bases outside gene matches: 10. CDR3 loop: CASSPGQEIGEKLFF. CDR3 coding DNA: TGTGCCAGCAGCCCCGGACAGGAGATCGGTGAAAAACTGTTTTTT.

The CDR3 loop reads CASTLVGTVLSTDTQYF. The CDR3 DNA follows: TGTGCCAGCACCCTAGTAGGGACTGTGCTATCCACAGATACGCAGTATTTT. J is TRBJ2-3 and V is TRBV27; tentatively, D is TRBD2 (6 bases). Per germline, CDR1 MNHEY and CDR2 SMNVEV (reference sequence). CDR3 length: 17 amino acids. V was trimmed by 7 bases and J by 2 bases, leaving 22 bases between them.

The chain has TRBV5-4 and TRBJ1-1; TRBD1 might be the D (6 bases). Trimming removed 0 bases from V and 5 bases from J, with 8 bases in between. CDR1 and CDR2 (germline): SGHNT, YYREEE (reference sequence). CDR3 length: 13 residues. In DNA form, the CDR3 reads TGTGCCAGCAGCTTGGGAACAGGGACTGAAGCTTTCTTT. Its translation: CASSLGTGTEAFF.

Comment on this clone: Other DNA sequences in this sample translate to the same CDR3. The rearrangement links TRBV5-1 to TRBJ2-5, with TRBD1 matching over 7 bases. V was pared by 0 bases and J by 4 bases, with 0 bases of the junction left unmatched. Germline CDR1 reads SGHRS; CDR2 reads YFSETQ. This CDR3 is 13 amino acids long. For the CDR3, the DNA is TGCGCCAGCAGCTTGGCAGGGGGAGAGACCCAGTACTTC. It is translated as CASSLAGGETQYF.

The chain is built from TRBV4-2 and TRBJ2-5; D perhaps matches TRBD2 (6 bases). This CDR3 comprises 15 residues. Between the trimmed V and J ends, which lost 4 bases and 1 base, there was a span of 13 bases. Germline V gives CDR1 LGHNA, CDR2 YNFKEQ. CDR3 region: CASSPGGLLQETQYF. In DNA form, the CDR3 reads TGTGCCAGCAGCCCCGGGGGACTCCTCCAAGAGACCCAGTACTTC.

This clone was seen a handful of times. This CDR3 reads CASSRGQNTEAFF. As DNA, the CDR3 is TGTGCCAGCAGCAGGGGACAGAACACTGAAGCTTTCTTT. The V call is TRBV5-4, the J call TRBJ1-1, with D perhaps matching TRBD1 (6 bases). The germline V gene has CDR1 SGHNT and CDR2 YYREEE (reference sequence). Trimming stripped 4 bases from V and 1 base from J, with 8 bases between. The CDR3 extends over 13 amino acids. The full variable domain, completed using reference TRBV5-4 and TRBJ1-1, is ETGVTQSPTHLIKTRGQQVTLRCSSQSGHNTVSWYQQALGQGPQFIFQYYREEENGRGNFPPRFSGLQFPNYSSELNVNALELDDSALYLCASSRGQNTEAFFGQGTRLTVV.

This chain uses TRBV18 with TRBJ2-5; D possibly corresponds to TRBD2 (6 bases). The CDR3 extends over 14 amino acids. V dropped 5 bases and J dropped 1 base, with 11 bases sitting between them. CDR1 and CDR2 (germline): KGHSH, LQKENI. CDR3 region: CASSAWDFQETQYF. CDR3 in DNA: TGTGCCAGCTCAGCCTGGGACTTCCAAGAGACCCAGTACTTC.

The chain combines TRBV5-1 with TRBJ1-1; 12 bases are shared with TRBD1. The J segment lost 5 bases and the V segment lost 1 base, leaving 9 bases of the junction unmatched. CDR1 SGHRS and CDR2 YFSETQ come from the germline V gene. This CDR3 contains 17 residues. DNA of the CDR3: TGCGCCAGCAGCTTGTATTGGGACAGGGGGCCTGGGACTGAAGCTTTCTTT. This gives the protein CASSLYWDRGPGTEAFF.